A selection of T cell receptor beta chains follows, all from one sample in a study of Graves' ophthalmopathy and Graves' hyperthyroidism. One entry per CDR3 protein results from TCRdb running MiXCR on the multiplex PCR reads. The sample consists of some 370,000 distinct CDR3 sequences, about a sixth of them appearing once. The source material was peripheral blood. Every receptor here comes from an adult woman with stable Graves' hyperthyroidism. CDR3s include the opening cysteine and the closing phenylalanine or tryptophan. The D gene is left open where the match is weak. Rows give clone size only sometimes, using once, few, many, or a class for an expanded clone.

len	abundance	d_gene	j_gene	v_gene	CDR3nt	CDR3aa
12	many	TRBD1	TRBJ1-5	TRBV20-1	TGCAGTGTCTCGACAGGGTCGGAGCCCCAGCATTTT	CSVSTGSEPQHF
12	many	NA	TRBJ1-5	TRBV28	TGTGCCAGCAGTCCCCCAGGGGTGCCCCAGCATTTT	CASSPPGVPQHF
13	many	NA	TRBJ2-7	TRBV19	TGTGCCAGTATGTCAGGCGATACCTACGAGCAGTACTTC	CASMSGDTYEQYF
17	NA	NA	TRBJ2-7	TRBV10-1	TGCGCCAGCAGTGACTTCTCCGGGAAACTCTTAGCCTACGAGCAGTACTTC	CASSDFSGKLLAYEQYF
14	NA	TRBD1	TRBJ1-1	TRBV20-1	TGCAGTGCTAGAACGACAGGGGACGCCACTGAAGCTTTCTTT	CSARTTGDATEAFF
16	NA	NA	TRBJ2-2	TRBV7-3	TGTGCCAGCAGCCCTAGGGGGGAGGCGGTCTCCGGGGAGCTGTTTTTT	CASSPRGEAVSGELFF
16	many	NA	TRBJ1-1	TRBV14	TGTGCCAGCAGCCAAGATCCGGGGGCGCAGAACACTGAAGCTTTCTTT	CASSQDPGAQNTEAFF
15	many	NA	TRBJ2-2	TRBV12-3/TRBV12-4	TGTGCCAGCAGTTTCAGGGTCTCGAACACCGGGGAGCTGTTTTTT	CASSFRVSNTGELFF
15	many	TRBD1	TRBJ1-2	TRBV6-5	TGTGCCAGCAGTTACTCGGACAGGGCGAACTATGGCTACACCTTC	CASSYSDRANYGYTF
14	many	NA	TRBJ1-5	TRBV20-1	TGCAGTGCTAGGTTGGGGCTAGGCAATCAGCCCCAGCATTTT	CSARLGLGNQPQHF
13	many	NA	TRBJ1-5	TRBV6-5	TGTGCCAGCAGTTTGTCGTGGGGTCAGCCCCAGCATTTT	CASSLSWGQPQHF
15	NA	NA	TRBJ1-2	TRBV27	TGTGCCAGCAAACCATTCGGGGGGGGATTGGATGGCTACACCTTC	CASKPFGGGLDGYTF
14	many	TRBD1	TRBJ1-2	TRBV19	TGTGCCAGTAGAACGACAGGGAGTTCCTATGGCTACACCTTC	CASRTTGSSYGYTF
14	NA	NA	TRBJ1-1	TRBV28	TGTGCCAGCAGTCCCGATCCAGGGAACACTGAAGCTTTCTTT	CASSPDPGNTEAFF
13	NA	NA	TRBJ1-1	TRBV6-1	TGTGCCACCCACAAACAGGGTGACACTGAAGCTTTCTTT	CATHKQGDTEAFF
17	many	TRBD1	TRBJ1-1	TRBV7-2	TGTGCCAGCAGCTCCAAGGGACAGGGCCTCGTGAACACTGAAGCTTTCTTT	CASSSKGQGLVNTEAFF
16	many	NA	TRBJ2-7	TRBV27	TGTGCCAGCAGTTTATCACTCGACGGGCTTCCCTACGAGCAGTACTTC	CASSLSLDGLPYEQYF
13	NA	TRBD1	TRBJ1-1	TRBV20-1	TGCAGTGGAGCTTGGACAGGGCGGACTGAAGCTTTCTTT	CSGAWTGRTEAFF
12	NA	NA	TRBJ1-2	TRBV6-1	TGTGCCATCAGTGGAGGGGGGGGGGGCTACACCTTC	CAISGGGGGYTF
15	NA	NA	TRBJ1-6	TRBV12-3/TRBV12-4	TGTGCCAGCAGCCCGTCGGGACGGCGGAATTCACCCCTCCACTTT	CASSPSGRRNSPLHF
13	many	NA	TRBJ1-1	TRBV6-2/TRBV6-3	TGTGCCAGCAGTTACGAGTCAGGAACTGAAGCTTTCTTT	CASSYESGTEAFF
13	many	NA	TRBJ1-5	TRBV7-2	TGTGCCAGCGGCACAGGGCCTGGTCAGCCCCAGCATTTT	CASGTGPGQPQHF
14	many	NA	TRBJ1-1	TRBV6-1	TGTGCCAGCAGTGAAGCTGGCGAGAACACTGAAGCTTTCTTT	CASSEAGENTEAFF
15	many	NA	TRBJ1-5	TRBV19	TGTGCCAGTAGTATTTACCTTTCCCAAAATCAGCCCCAGCATTTT	CASSIYLSQNQPQHF
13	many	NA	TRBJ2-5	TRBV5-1	TGCGCCAGCAGTGAGGTGGGGGGTGAGACCCAGTACTTC	CASSEVGGETQYF
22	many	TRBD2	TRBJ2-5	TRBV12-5	TGTGCTAGTGGTTTGTCGGGTCCCTTCGACAATCGAGGACTAGCGGTAAAAGAGACCCAGTACTTC	CASGLSGPFDNRGLAVKETQYF
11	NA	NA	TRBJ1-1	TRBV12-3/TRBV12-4	TGTGCCAGCAGTTCGGGGATTGCAGCTTTCTTT	CASSSGIAAFF
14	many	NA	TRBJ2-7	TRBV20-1	TGCAGTGCTAGGATACCCAGGCAGACCTACGAGCAGTACTTC	CSARIPRQTYEQYF
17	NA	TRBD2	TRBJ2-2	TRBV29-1	TGCAGCGTTACGGGGGGCGGACTAGCAACGTACACCGGGGAGCTGTTTTTT	CSVTGGGLATYTGELFF
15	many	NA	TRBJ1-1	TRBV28	TGTGCCAGCAGTTGGCGGGAGGGGCCATCATGGGGAGCTTTCTTT	CASSWREGPSWGAFF
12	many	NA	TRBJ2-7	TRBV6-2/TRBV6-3	TGTGCCAGCAGTCCCTTTAACTACGGGCAGTACTTC	CASSPFNYGQYF
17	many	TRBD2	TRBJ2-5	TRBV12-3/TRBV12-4	TGTGCCAGCAGTTTTGACGTGAGCGGGAGGAACCAAGAGACCCAGTACTTC	CASSFDVSGRNQETQYF
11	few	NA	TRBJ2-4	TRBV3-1	TGTGCCAGCAGCCAAGTCAACATTAAGTACTTC	CASSQVNIKYF
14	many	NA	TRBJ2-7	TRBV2	TGTGCCAGCAGTGTCGATCAGGGCCCCTACGAGCAGTACTTC	CASSVDQGPYEQYF
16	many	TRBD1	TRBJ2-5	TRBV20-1	TGCAGTGCTAGAGATCCCGGGACAGGGGGGGCAGAGACCCAGTACTTC	CSARDPGTGGAETQYF
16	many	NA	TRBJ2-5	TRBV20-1	TGCAGTGCTATAGATCTCGGGACTCTATACCAAGAGACCCAGTACTTC	CSAIDLGTLYQETQYF
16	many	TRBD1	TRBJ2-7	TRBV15	TGTGCCGCCAGCGGCTCCTTCGGGACAGGGGCGGACGAGCAGTACTTC	CAASGSFGTGADEQYF
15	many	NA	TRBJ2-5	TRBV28	TGTGCCAGCAGTACGACCCGGGACGGGCAAGAGACCCAGTACTTC	CASSTTRDGQETQYF
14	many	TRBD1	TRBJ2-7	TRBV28	TGTGCCAGCAGTTCAGGGGGCGCTCCCTACGAGCAGTACTTC	CASSSGGAPYEQYF
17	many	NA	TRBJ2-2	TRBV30	TGTGCCTGGAGTATCGTCCAAGGGACGGGCAACACCGGGGAGCTGTTTTTT	CAWSIVQGTGNTGELFF
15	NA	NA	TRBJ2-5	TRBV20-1	TGCAGTGCCCTACTCAGGGTGGGGGCCCGAGAGACCCAGTACTTC	CSALLRVGARETQYF
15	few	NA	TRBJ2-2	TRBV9	TGTGCCAGCAGCGTAAAGGCGGGCCCCACCGGGGAGCTGTTTTTT	CASSVKAGPTGELFF
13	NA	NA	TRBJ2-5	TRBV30	TGTGCCTGGAGTGTACTTTCCGCGAATACCCAGTACTTC	CAWSVLSANTQYF
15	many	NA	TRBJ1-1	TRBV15	TGTGCCACCAGCAGTCGACAGGAGCTGAACACTGAAGCTTTCTTT	CATSSRQELNTEAFF
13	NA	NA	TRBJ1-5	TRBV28	TGTGCCAGCAGTGGCCTTGAGAATCAGCCCCAGCATTTT	CASSGLENQPQHF
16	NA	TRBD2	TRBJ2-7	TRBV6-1	TGTGCCAGCAGTCGCCCGGGACTAGCGGGAGGCCACGAGCAGTACTTC	CASSRPGLAGGHEQYF
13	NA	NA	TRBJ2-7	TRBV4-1	TGCGCCAGCAGCCTCCGAGTTGAGTACGAGCAGTACTTC	CASSLRVEYEQYF
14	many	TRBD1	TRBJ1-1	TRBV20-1	TGCAGTGCTTTGGTAGGAAGGGGGCTTGTTGAAGCTTTCTTT	CSALVGRGLVEAFF